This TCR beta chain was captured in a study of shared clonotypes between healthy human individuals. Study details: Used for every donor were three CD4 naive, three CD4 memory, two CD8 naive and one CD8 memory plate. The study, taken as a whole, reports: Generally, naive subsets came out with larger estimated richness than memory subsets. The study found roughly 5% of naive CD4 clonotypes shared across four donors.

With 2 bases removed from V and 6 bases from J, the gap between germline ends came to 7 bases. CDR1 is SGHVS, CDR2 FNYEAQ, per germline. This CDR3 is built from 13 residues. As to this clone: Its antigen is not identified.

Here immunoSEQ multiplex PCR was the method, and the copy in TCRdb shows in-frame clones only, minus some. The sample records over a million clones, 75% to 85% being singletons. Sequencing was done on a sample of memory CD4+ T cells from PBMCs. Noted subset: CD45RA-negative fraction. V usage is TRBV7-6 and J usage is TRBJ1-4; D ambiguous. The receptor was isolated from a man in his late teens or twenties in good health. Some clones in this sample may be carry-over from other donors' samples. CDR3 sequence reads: CASSLNGDEKLFF. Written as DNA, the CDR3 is TGTGCCAGCAGCTTAAATGGGGATGAAAAACTGTTTTTT.